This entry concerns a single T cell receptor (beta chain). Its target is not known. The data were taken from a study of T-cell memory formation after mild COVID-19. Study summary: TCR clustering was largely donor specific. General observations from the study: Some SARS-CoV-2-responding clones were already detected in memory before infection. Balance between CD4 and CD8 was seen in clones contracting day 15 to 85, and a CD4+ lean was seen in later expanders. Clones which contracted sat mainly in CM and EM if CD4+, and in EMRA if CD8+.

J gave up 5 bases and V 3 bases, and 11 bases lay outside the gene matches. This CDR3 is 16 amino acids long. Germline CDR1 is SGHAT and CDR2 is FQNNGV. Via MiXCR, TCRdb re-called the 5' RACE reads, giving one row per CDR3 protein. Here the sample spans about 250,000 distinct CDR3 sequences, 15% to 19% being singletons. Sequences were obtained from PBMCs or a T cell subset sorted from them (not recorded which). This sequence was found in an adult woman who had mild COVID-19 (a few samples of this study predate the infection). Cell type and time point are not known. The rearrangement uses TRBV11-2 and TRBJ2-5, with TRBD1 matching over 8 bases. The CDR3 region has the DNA TGTGCCAGCAGCTTCCCCAGACAGGGGACGTGGGAGACCCAGTACTTC. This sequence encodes CASSFPRQGTWETQYF.